Shown below are 23 T cell receptor beta chains from a single sample sequenced in a study of OX40 agonist ivuxolimab in advanced cancers. Using immunoSEQ multiplex PCR, the repertoire was profiled, and TCRdb retains in-frame clones only, with some absent. The sample holds fewer than 95,000 clones, more than 75% seen once. Specimen: CD4+ or CD8+ T cells sorted from blood, collected in a trial of the OX40 agonist ivuxolimab. Receptors were obtained from an adult with an advanced solid tumor such as melanoma, head and neck, liver or kidney cancer.

This clone was found a few times. This rearrangement joins TRBV30 to TRBJ1-5; D remains ambiguous. The CDR3 runs 14 residues. The germline gives CDR1 GTSNPN, CDR2 SVGIG (reference sequence). The V and J ends lost 0 bases and 4 bases respectively, with 10 bases between them. In nucleotides, the CDR3 is TGTGCCTGGAGTGTATCGCTGCTAAATCAGCCCCAGCATTTT. It is translated as CAWSVSLLNQPQHF.

This clone was seen just once. This chain uses TRBV6-1 with TRBJ2-1; TRBD2 matches 11 bases. V lost 6 bases, J lost 3 bases, and 4 bases stayed unmatched. The CDR3 extends over 15 amino acids. Germline CDR1 reads MNHNS; CDR2 reads SASEGT. The CDR3 nucleotides read TGTGCCAGCAGCCCGACTAGCGGGATCTACAATGAGCAGTTCTTC. It encodes CASSPTSGIYNEQFF.

This clone was seen once. V usage is TRBV7-2 and J usage is TRBJ2-2, with 9 bases lining up with TRBD2. The CDR3 has 15 amino acids. V trimming: 4 bases; J trimming: 6 bases; junction bases outside the gene matches: 6. CDR1 SGHTA and CDR2 FQGNSA come from the germline V gene. DNA of the CDR3: TGTGCCAGCAGCTCAATAGCGGGAGAGTCCGGGGAGCTGTTTTTT. Protein product: CASSSIAGESGELFF.

This rearrangement joins TRBV13 to TRBJ2-7; 13 bases agree with TRBD2. The CDR3 runs 19 residues. Looked up from germline, CDR1 is PRHDT and CDR2 is FYEKMQ (reference sequence). Trimming removed 3 bases from V and 0 bases from J; junction bases left unmatched: 11. The CDR3 protein is CASSFPPGTSGVTSYEQYF. The CDR3 nucleotides read TGTGCCAGCAGCTTCCCTCCGGGGACTAGCGGGGTCACCTCCTACGAGCAGTACTTC.

The CDR3 DNA reads as TGCAGCGTTGAGGAGGGCGCTTGGGATGGCTACACCTTC. Its translation is CSVEEGAWDGYTF. The J gene is TRBJ1-2, the V gene TRBV29-1; no reliable D call. This CDR3 has 13 residues. Germline V CDR1 and CDR2: SQVTM, ANQGSEA. V gave up 3 bases and J gave up 6 bases, with 14 bases separating them. The complete variable domain, with remaining parts taken from reference TRBV29-1 and TRBJ1-2, reads SAVISQKPSRDICQRGTSLTIQCQVDSQVTMMFWYRQQPGQSLTLIATANQGSEATYESGFVIDKFPISRPNLTFSTLTVSNMSPEDSSIYLCSVEEGAWDGYTFGSGTRLTVV.

The V and J genes are TRBV6-6 and TRBJ1-5; D is uncertain. Germline V gene sequence: CDR1 MNHNY, CDR2 SVGAGI (reference sequence). The CDR3 extends over 12 amino acids. V was pared by 6 bases and J by 2 bases, with 5 bases between. In DNA form, the CDR3 reads TGTGCCAGCAGCCCGGGCAATCAGCCCCAGCATTTT. Encoded protein: CASSPGNQPQHF.

The chain employs TRBV28 and TRBJ1-5; TRBD1 might be the D (6 bases). V dropped 8 bases and J dropped 6 bases, with 17 bases sitting between them. CDR1 is MDHEN and CDR2 is SYDVKM in the germline V gene. The CDR3 has 14 amino acids. CDR3 coding DNA: TGTGCCAGCCAATCAGGGGATCGCATTCAGCCCCAGCATTTT. Translation gives CASQSGDRIQPQHF.

The chain couples TRBV19 to TRBJ2-2; no definite D call. This CDR3 contains 13 residues. Trimming stripped 2 bases from V and 3 bases from J, with 4 bases between. CDR1 and CDR2 from the germline V gene are LNHDA and SQIVND (reference sequence). The CDR3 region is CASSIRDTGELFF. CDR3 bases: TGTGCCAGTAGTATAAGAGACACCGGGGAGCTGTTTTTT.

The V and J genes are TRBV7-2 and TRBJ2-3; 9 bases agree with TRBD2. The junction had 6 bases not matched to a gene; V was cut back by 4 bases and J by 4 bases. CDR1 is SGHTA, CDR2 FQGNSA, per germline. This CDR3 has 15 residues. Here the CDR3 reads CASSSVSGRADTQYF. The CDR3 nucleotides read TGTGCCAGCAGCTCAGTTAGCGGGAGAGCAGATACGCAGTATTTT.

V usage is TRBV11-3 and J usage is TRBJ2-7; 7 bases align to TRBD2. Germline-derived CDR1 and CDR2 are SGHNT and YENEEA. CDR3 size: 15 residues. The junction had 9 bases not matched to a gene; V was cut back by 2 bases and J by 5 bases. CDR3 sequence reads: CASSLIRGGPHEQYF. CDR3 nucleotide sequence: TGTGCCAGCAGCTTAATCCGGGGAGGGCCCCACGAGCAGTACTTC.

This clone was seen only a few times. The chain links TRBV18 to TRBJ1-1; weak D call: TRBD1 (5 bases). Looked up from germline, CDR1 is KGHSH and CDR2 is LQKENI. This CDR3 has 14 residues. V dropped 2 bases and J dropped 5 bases, with 12 bases sitting between them. The CDR3 DNA sequence: TGTGCCAGCTCACCAGGCAGGGAGGAAACTGAAGCTTTCTTT. Its translation: CASSPGREETEAFF. Looking up the rest from reference TRBV18 and TRBJ1-1 gives the full variable domain: NAGVMQNPRHLVRRRGQEARLRCSPMKGHSHVYWYRQLPEEGLKFMVYLQKENIIDESGMPKERFSAEFPKEGPSILRIQQVVRGDSAAYFCASSPGREETEAFFGQGTRLTVV.

The genes are TRBV9 and TRBJ2-7; 14 bases agree with TRBD2. There are 18 residues in the CDR3. Germline V gene data show CDR1 as SGDLS and CDR2 as YYNGEE. The J segment lost 5 bases and the V segment lost 3 bases, leaving 13 bases of the junction unmatched. The CDR3 reads CASSGSRGTSGSPDEQYF. The CDR3 DNA sequence: TGTGCCAGCAGCGGATCCCGGGGGACTAGCGGGAGCCCCGACGAGCAGTACTTC.

The rearrangement uses TRBV6-5 and TRBJ2-1; TRBD2 agrees at 9 bases. CDR3 length: 12 residues. V trimming: 6 bases; J trimming: 9 bases; junction bases outside the gene matches: 3. Germline V gene data show CDR1 as MNHEY and CDR2 as SVGAGI. CDR3 loop: CASSRAGGEQFF. Written as DNA, the CDR3 is TGTGCCAGCAGCCGAGCGGGAGGTGAGCAGTTCTTC.

This chain joins TRBV6-5 and TRBJ1-1, with a tentative D call TRBD1 (5 bases). Deletions cut 4 bases from V and 1 base from J, with 7 bases between. Germline CDR1 and CDR2: MNHEY and SVGAGI. This CDR3 comprises 13 residues. CDR3 coding DNA: TGTGCCAGCAGTTGGACAACGAACACTGAAGCTTTCTTT. Translation: CASSWTTNTEAFF.

The chain couples TRBV29-1 to TRBJ2-3; possibly TRBD2 for D (6 bases). The CDR3 extends over 13 amino acids. Germline V gene sequence: CDR1 SQVTM, CDR2 ANQGSEA. Trimming took 8 bases from V and 1 from J, leaving 13 bases between them. CDR3 bases: TGCAGCTATAAAGGCGGGGGCACAGATACGCAGTATTTT. Its protein is CSYKGGGTDTQYF.

The rearrangement uses TRBV5-1 and TRBJ2-2; the D is unclear. The CDR3 totals 16 residues. Germline lookup yields CDR1 SGHRS and CDR2 YFSETQ. Trimming took 4 bases from V and 2 from J, leaving 15 bases between them. The CDR3 protein is CASSKTEVGNTGELFF. The DNA for the CDR3 is TGCGCCAGCAGCAAAACAGAAGTGGGAAACACCGGGGAGCTGTTTTTT.

This chain links TRBV11-3 with TRBJ2-5, with D possibly being TRBD1 (6 bases). Trimming took off 4 bases at V and 5 bases at J, with 11 bases between the two ends. The germline gives CDR1 SGHNT, CDR2 YENEEA. This CDR3 comprises 13 residues. The CDR3, as DNA: TGTGCCAGCAGCTCGTTTAGGGGGGAGACCCAGTACTTC. This gives the protein CASSSFRGETQYF.

The gene calls are TRBV4-3 and TRBJ2-3, with D possibly being TRBD1 (5 bases). Germline V CDR1 and CDR2: LGHNA, YSLEER. CDR3 length: 16 amino acids. V lost 2 bases and J lost 1, with 13 bases in between. CDR3 region: CASSQQGIPGTDTQYF. The CDR3 region has the DNA TGCGCCAGCAGCCAACAGGGAATCCCTGGCACAGATACGCAGTATTTT.

The chain couples TRBV14 to TRBJ2-7; 12 bases are a match to TRBD2. From germline, CDR1 is SGHDN and CDR2 FVKESK. The CDR3 contains 18 residues. With 5 bases clipped from V and 2 bases from J, the junction kept 13 bases outside the gene matches. In nucleotides, the CDR3 is TGTGCCAGCAGCATTGGACTAGCGGGACGGCCAAAACCCTACGAGCAGTACTTC. Its translation is CASSIGLAGRPKPYEQYF.

The genes are TRBV27 and TRBJ2-1; D might be TRBD1 (6 bases). V lost 7 bases to trimming and J lost 0 bases, with 13 bases between them. From germline, CDR1 is MNHEY and CDR2 SMNVEV (reference sequence). The CDR3 consists of 15 residues. In DNA, the CDR3 is TGTGCCAGCACTACAGGGAGAAGCTCCTACAATGAGCAGTTCTTC. The encoded protein is CASTTGRSSYNEQFF.

This clone occurred once. V usage is TRBV19 and J usage is TRBJ2-5; 10 bases line up with TRBD1. V dropped 5 bases and J dropped 5; count of bases not matched to a gene: 20. This CDR3 has 19 amino acids. Germline CDR1 reads LNHDA; CDR2 reads SQIVND (reference sequence). The CDR3 bases are TGTGCCAGTAGTCTTAGACAGGGGGCTTTTGACCGATCTGAGGAGACCCAGTACTTC. Its translation: CASSLRQGAFDRSEETQYF.

This clone was recorded only once. The chain links TRBV19 to TRBJ2-7; 7 bases are a match to TRBD1. This CDR3 is built from 15 residues. Germline values: CDR1 LNHDA, CDR2 SQIVND (reference sequence). Unmatched junction bases numbered 13, after V lost 7 bases and J lost 4 bases. The CDR3 DNA reads TGTGCCAGTACCCGCACTGGGACAGACGGTTACGAGCAGTACTTC. This codes for CASTRTGTDGYEQYF.

The genes are TRBV27 and TRBJ1-1; D unresolved. Germline V CDR1 and CDR2: MNHEY, SMNVEV (reference sequence). The CDR3 is 13 residues long. Between the trimmed V and J ends, which lost 8 bases and 4 bases, there was a span of 14 bases. CDR3 amino acids: CASRKSTATEAFF. CDR3 DNA sequence: TGTGCCAGCCGCAAATCCACGGCCACTGAAGCTTTCTTT.